The entry that follows covers one TCR beta chain sequence. In germline, CDR1 is MDHEN, CDR2 SYDVKM. The CDR3 is made up of 14 amino acids. V was shortened by 8 bases and J by 0 bases, with 13 bases between the two germline ends. The entry originates in a study of blood T cell repertoires in COVID-19. Turning to the study itself: The study drew acute and convalescent COVID-19 samples from the United States, Italy and Spain. T cells, B-cell-depleted T cells, or PBMCs provided the cDNA or gDNA that served as material.

In the authors' methods: Amplifying reference gene primers gave estimates of nucleated cell counts. Assay: immunoSEQ multiplex PCR; the TCRdb copy retains only in-frame clones and omits some. Clonal size and the V and J genes are those of that table, whereas D and trimming came from the DNA. Here the sample spans 110,000 or so clones, 70% to 90% being singletons. What was sequenced was peripheral blood. This rearrangement joins TRBV28 to TRBJ1-1; D gene uncertain. This TCR derives from a woman aged 60-75 years with acute or convalescent COVID-19. CDR3 protein: CASGWPEMNTEAFF. In DNA form, the CDR3 reads TGTGCCAGCGGCTGGCCAGAAATGAACACTGAAGCTTTCTTT.